A selection of T cell receptor beta chains follows, all from one sample in a study of cytomegalovirus exposure and HLA in healthy donors. Using immunoSEQ multiplex PCR, the repertoire was profiled, and TCRdb retains in-frame clones only, with some absent. The repertoire holds 150,000 to 180,000 clones, less than 80% seen once, with 2% to 2.5% in the top ten. The source material was PBMCs. The receptor set was obtained from a man aged 30 to 39 in good health and CMV-seronegative. Both conserved end residues are part of each CDR3. A D gene is named only where the DNA matches it firmly. Size tells how often a clone was seen (once, few, many) or the class of an expanded clone, and some rows leave it out.

V gene	D gene	J gene	clone size	CDR3 protein	CDR3 DNA
TRBV7-6	NA	TRBJ2-6	NA	CASSSSQGSGANVLTF	TGTGCCAGCAGCTCCTCTCAGGGTTCTGGGGCCAACGTCCTGACTTTC
TRBV6-1	TRBD2	TRBJ2-1	NA	CASILRGEANEQFF	TGTGCCAGCATTCTCCGGGGGGAGGCCAATGAGCAGTTCTTC
TRBV7-6	NA	TRBJ2-1	once	CASSLEPGNEQFF	TGTGCCAGCAGCTTAGAACCAGGGAATGAGCAGTTCTTC
TRBV4-3	NA	TRBJ2-7	NA	CASSQEGRPIYEQYF	TGCGCCAGCAGCCAAGAAGGCAGGCCCATCTACGAGCAGTACTTC
TRBV5-4	NA	TRBJ2-7	NA	CASSLYGGVSYEQYF	TGTGCCAGCAGCTTGTACGGAGGGGTCTCCTACGAGCAGTACTTC
TRBV27	TRBD1	TRBJ2-7	NA	CASSPRQGMGYEQYF	TGTGCCAGCAGTCCCCGACAGGGGATGGGCTACGAGCAGTACTTC
TRBV4-2	TRBD1	TRBJ1-5	NA	CASSLGQGQPQHF	TGTGCCAGCAGCCTCGGACAGGGCCAGCCCCAGCATTTT
TRBV7-6	TRBD1	TRBJ2-7	once	CASSWDSSYEQYF	TGTGCCAGCAGCTGGGACAGCTCCTACGAGCAGTACTTC
TRBV5-5	NA	TRBJ1-5	few	CASSPGPSNQPQHF	TGTGCCAGCAGCCCAGGGCCCAGCAATCAGCCCCAGCATTTT
TRBV11-2	TRBD1	TRBJ2-7	NA	CASSLVSYGTGGEQYF	TGTGCCAGCAGCTTAGTTTCCTATGGGACAGGGGGCGAGCAGTACTTC
TRBV6-5	NA	TRBJ1-1	many	CASSYRCAVRCTEAFF	TGTGCCAGCAGTTACAGGTGTGCGGTTCGATGTACTGAAGCTTTCTTT
TRBV5-5	TRBD1	TRBJ1-1	NA	CASSFGTAEAFF	TGTGCCAGCAGTTTTGGGACAGCTGAAGCTTTCTTT
TRBV7-3	NA	TRBJ2-2	NA	CASSFLPSRTGELFF	TGTGCCAGCAGCTTTCTTCCCTCGCGCACCGGGGAGCTGTTTTTT
TRBV5-4	NA	TRBJ1-6	NA	CASSLGPQDNLRPLNF	TGTGCCAGCAGCTTGGGTCCGCAGGATAATCTTAGACCCCTCAACTTT
TRBV19	TRBD1	TRBJ2-7	NA	CASAPWDRGSYEQYF	TGTGCCAGTGCGCCGTGGGACAGGGGCTCCTACGAGCAGTACTTC
TRBV18	TRBD2	TRBJ2-3	NA	CASSPGLAGGTDTQYF	TGTGCCAGCTCACCGGGACTAGCGGGAGGCACAGATACGCAGTATTTT
TRBV4-3	NA	TRBJ2-2	once	CASSQDGQPNTGELFF	TGCGCCAGCAGCCAAGATGGACAGCCGAACACCGGGGAGCTGTTTTTT
TRBV7-9	NA	TRBJ1-2	NA	CSSSLGRTVFTF	TGTTCCAGCAGCTTGGGGAGGACCGTGTTTACCTTC
TRBV7-8	NA	TRBJ1-1	NA	CASSLGRRTEAFF	TGTGCCAGCAGCTTAGGGAGGAGGACTGAAGCTTTCTTT
TRBV18	TRBD1	TRBJ2-2	NA	CASSLDRVSTGELFF	TGTGCCAGCTCACTGGACAGGGTGAGCACCGGGGAGCTGTTTTTT
TRBV9	TRBD2	TRBJ2-7	NA	CASSVGLAGEQYF	TGTGCCAGCAGCGTAGGGTTAGCGGGCGAGCAGTACTTC
TRBV5-1	NA	TRBJ2-7	NA	CASSLGEIYEQYF	TGCGCCAGCAGCTTGGGGGAGATCTACGAGCAGTACTTC
TRBV5-1	TRBD2	TRBJ2-5	few	CASYRGGEQETQYF	TGCGCCAGCTATCGGGGGGGGGAGCAAGAGACCCAGTACTTC
TRBV7-2	NA	TRBJ1-1	NA	CASSLPPYRADTPEAFF	TGTGCCAGCAGCTTACCACCTTACAGGGCCGACACCCCTGAAGCTTTCTTT
TRBV19	TRBD1	TRBJ2-5	NA	CASSIAGGGETQYF	TGTGCCAGTAGTATAGCAGGGGGTGGTGAGACCCAGTACTTC